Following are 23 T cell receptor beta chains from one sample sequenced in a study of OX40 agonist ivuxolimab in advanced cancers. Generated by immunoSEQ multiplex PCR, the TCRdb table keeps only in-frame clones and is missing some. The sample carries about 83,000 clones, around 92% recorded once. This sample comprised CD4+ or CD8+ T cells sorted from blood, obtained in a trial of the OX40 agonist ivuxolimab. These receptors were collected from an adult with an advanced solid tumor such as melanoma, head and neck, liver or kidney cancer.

CDR3 sequence: CASSLIGTPTDTQYF. CDR3 in DNA: TGTGCCAGCAGCTTAATAGGGACACCCACAGATACGCAGTATTTT. This rearrangement joins TRBV5-6 to TRBJ2-3, with D maybe TRBD1 (6 bases). V lost 2 bases to trimming and J lost 2 bases, with 12 bases between them. Germline assignment: CDR1 SGHDT and CDR2 YYEEEE. The CDR3 totals 15 residues.

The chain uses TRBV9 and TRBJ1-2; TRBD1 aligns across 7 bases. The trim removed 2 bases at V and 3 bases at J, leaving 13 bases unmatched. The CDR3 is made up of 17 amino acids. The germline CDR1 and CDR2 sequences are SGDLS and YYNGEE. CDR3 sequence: CASSVSLGGTVDYGYTF. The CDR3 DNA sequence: TGTGCCAGCAGCGTTAGCCTCGGGGGGACAGTAGACTATGGCTACACCTTC.

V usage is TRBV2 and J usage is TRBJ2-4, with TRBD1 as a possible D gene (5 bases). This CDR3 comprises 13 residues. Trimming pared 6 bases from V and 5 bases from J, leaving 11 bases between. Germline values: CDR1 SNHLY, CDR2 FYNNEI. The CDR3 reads CASRGLVENIQYF. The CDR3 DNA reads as TGTGCCAGCAGGGGGCTTGTAGAAAACATTCAGTACTTC.

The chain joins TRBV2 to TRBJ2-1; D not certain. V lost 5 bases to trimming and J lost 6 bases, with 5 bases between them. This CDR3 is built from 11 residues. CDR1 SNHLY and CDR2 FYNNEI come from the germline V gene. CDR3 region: CASSRVNEQFF. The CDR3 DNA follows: TGTGCCAGCAGTAGGGTCAATGAGCAGTTCTTC.

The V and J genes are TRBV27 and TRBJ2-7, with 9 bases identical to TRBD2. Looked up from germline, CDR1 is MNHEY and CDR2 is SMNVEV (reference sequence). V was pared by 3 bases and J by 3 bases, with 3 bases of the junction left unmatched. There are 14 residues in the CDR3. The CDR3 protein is CASSFGGRDYEQYF. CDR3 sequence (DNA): TGTGCCAGCAGTTTCGGCGGGAGGGACTACGAGCAGTACTTC.

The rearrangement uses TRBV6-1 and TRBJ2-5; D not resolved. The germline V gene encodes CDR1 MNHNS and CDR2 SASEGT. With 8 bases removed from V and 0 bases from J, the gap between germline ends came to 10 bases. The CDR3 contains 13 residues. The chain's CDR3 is CASPGTHQETQYF. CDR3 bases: TGTGCCAGCCCAGGCACTCACCAAGAGACCCAGTACTTC.

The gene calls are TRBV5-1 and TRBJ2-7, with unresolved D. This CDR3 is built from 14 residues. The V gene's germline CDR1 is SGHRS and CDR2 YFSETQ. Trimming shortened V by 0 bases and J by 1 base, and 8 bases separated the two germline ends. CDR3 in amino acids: CASSLAIGSYEQYF. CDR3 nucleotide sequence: TGCGCCAGCAGCTTGGCCATAGGGTCCTACGAGCAGTACTTC.

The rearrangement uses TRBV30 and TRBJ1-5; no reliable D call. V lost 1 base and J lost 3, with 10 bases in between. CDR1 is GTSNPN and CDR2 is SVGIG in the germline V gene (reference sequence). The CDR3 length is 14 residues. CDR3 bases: TGTGCCTGGAGTGCAGAAGTGTCCAATCAGCCCCAGCATTTT. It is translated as CAWSAEVSNQPQHF.

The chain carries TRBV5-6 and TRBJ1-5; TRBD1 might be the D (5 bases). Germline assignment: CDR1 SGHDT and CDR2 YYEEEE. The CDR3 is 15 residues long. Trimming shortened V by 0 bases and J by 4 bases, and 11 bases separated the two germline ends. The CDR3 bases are TGTGCCAGCAGCTTGGGGGGGAATGAAAATCAGCCCCAGCATTTT. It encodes CASSLGGNENQPQHF.

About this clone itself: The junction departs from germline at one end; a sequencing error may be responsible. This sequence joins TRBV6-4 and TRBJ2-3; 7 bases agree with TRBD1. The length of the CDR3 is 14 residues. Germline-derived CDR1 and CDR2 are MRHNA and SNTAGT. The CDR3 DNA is TGTGCCACCAGTACTCAGGGGGACACAGATACGCAGTATTTT. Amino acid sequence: CATSTQGDTDTQYF.

The CDR3 sequence is CAWSVQDYLSDTQYF. As DNA, the CDR3 is TGTGCCTGGAGTGTCCAGGACTATCTTTCAGATACGCAGTATTTT. This rearrangement joins TRBV30 to TRBJ2-3; D might be TRBD2 (6 bases). Trimming cost V 0 bases and J 4 bases, with 14 bases left between them. The CDR3 loop spans 15 amino acids. Germline CDR1 and CDR2: GTSNPN and SVGIG (reference sequence). The full variable domain, its missing parts supplied by reference TRBV30 and TRBJ2-3, is SQTIHQWPATLVQPVGSPLSLECTVEGTSNPNLYWYRQAAGRGLQLLFYSVGIGQISSEVPQNLSASRPQDRQFILSSKKLLLSDSGFYLCAWSVQDYLSDTQYFGPGTRLTVL.

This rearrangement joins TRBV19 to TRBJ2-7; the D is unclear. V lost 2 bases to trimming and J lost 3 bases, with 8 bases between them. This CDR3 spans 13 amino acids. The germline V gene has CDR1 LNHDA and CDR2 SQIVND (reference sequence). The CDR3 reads CASSISSSYEQYF. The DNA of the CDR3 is TGTGCCAGTAGTATATCCAGTAGCTACGAGCAGTACTTC.

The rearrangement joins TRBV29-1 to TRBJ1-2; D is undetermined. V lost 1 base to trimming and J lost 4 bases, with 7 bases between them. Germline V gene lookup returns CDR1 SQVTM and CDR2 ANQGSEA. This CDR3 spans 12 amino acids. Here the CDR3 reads CSVEGHFYGYTF. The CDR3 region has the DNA TGCAGCGTTGAAGGGCACTTCTATGGCTACACCTTC.

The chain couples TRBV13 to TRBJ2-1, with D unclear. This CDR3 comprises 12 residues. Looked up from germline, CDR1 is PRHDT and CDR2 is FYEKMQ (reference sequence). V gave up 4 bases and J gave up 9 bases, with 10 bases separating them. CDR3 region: CASSSLSREQFF. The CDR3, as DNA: TGTGCCAGCAGCTCCCTTAGCCGTGAGCAGTTCTTC.

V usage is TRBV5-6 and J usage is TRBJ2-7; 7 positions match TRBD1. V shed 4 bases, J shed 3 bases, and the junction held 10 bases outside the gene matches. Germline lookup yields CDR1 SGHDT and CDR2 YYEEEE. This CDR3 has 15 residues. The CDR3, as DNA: TGTGCCAGCAGCCGGGACAGACTCGTGAGCTACGAGCAGTACTTC. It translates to CASSRDRLVSYEQYF.

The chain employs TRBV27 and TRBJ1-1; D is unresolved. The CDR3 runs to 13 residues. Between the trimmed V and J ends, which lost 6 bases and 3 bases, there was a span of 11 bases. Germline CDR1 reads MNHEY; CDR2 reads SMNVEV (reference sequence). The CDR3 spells CASSYGRDTEAFF. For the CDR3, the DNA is TGTGCCAGCAGCTACGGACGCGACACTGAAGCTTTCTTT.

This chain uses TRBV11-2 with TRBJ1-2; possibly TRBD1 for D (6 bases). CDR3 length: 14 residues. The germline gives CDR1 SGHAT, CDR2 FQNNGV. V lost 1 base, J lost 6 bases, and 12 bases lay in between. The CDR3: CASSLGGGSDGYTF. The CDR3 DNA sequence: TGTGCCAGCAGCTTAGGAGGGGGATCGGATGGCTACACCTTC.

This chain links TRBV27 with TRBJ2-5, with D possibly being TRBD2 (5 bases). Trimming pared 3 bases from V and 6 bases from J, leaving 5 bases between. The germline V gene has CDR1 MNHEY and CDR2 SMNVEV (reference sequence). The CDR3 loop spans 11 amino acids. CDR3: CASSFGKTQYF. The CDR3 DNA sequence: TGTGCCAGCAGTTTCGGGAAGACCCAGTACTTC.

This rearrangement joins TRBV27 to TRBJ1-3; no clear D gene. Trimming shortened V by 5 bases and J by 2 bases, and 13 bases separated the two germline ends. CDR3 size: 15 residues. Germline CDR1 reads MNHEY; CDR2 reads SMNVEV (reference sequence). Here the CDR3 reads CASSPSGATGNTIYF. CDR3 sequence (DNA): TGTGCCAGCAGTCCCTCGGGTGCCACTGGAAACACCATATATTTT.

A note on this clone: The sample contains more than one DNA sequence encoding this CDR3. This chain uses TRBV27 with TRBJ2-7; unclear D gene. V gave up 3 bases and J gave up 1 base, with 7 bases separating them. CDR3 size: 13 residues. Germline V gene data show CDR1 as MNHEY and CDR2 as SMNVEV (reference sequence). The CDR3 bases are TGTGCCAGCAGTTTTGGCACGTCCTACGAGCAGTACTTC. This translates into CASSFGTSYEQYF.

This CDR3 is CASSNSWGDRDPYEQYF. The CDR3 DNA sequence: TGTGCCAGCAGTAATAGCTGGGGGGACAGAGACCCCTACGAGCAGTACTTC. V gene TRBV27 combines with J gene TRBJ2-7; tentative D call: TRBD1 (7 bases). The CDR3 consists of 17 residues. Germline V CDR1 and CDR2: MNHEY, SMNVEV (reference sequence). V shed 5 bases and J shed 2 bases, with 22 bases lying between them.

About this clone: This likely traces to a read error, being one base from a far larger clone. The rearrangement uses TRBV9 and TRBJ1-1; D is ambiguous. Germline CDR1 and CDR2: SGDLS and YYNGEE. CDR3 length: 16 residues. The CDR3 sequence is CASSVEDYPLNTETFF. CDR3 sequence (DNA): TGTGCCAGCAGCGTAGAGGATTACCCACTCAACACTGAAACTTTCTTT.

CDR3 protein: CASSHALLSGNTIYF. CDR3 DNA: TGCGCCAGCAGCCACGCCTTATTGTCAGGAAACACCATATATTTT. J is TRBJ1-3 and V is TRBV4-1; D unresolved. The length of the CDR3 is 15 residues. V lost 3 bases to trimming and J lost 4 bases, with 13 bases between them. Germline V gives CDR1 MGHRA, CDR2 YSYEKL.